Shown below are 32 T cell receptor beta chains from a single sample sequenced in a study of T cell repertoires in cytomegalovirus infection. TCRdb re-analysed the reads in MiXCR, keeping a single row per CDR3 protein. The sample yields fewer than 200,000 distinct CDR3 sequences, around 20% seen once. Material for sequencing was PBMCs. Source of these receptors: a human donor in good health (CMV status not recorded). Some clones in this sample may be carry-over from other donors' samples.

This clonotype was detected a few times. This sequence joins TRBV5-4 and TRBJ2-1, with 7 bases aligning to TRBD1. Germline trimming cut 6 bases from V and 7 bases from J; bases unmatched to any gene: 4. The CDR3 is made up of 12 amino acids. From germline, CDR1 is SGHNT and CDR2 YYREEE (reference sequence). Here the CDR3 reads CASNLQGNEQFF. The CDR3 coding sequence is TGTGCCAGCAATCTACAGGGGAATGAGCAGTTCTTC.

This clonotype was detected ten times or more. This chain connects TRBV7-2 to TRBJ2-5, with D possibly matching TRBD1 (6 bases). The germline CDR1 and CDR2 sequences are SGHTA and FQGNSA. Trimming cost V 5 bases and J 7 bases, with 17 bases left between them. The CDR3 has 14 amino acids. The CDR3 DNA reads as TGTGCCAGCAGCAGAGAAACAGGGAGTGGGACCCAGTACTTC. The encoded protein is CASSRETGSGTQYF.

This clonotype was counted many times. The chain joins TRBV7-8 to TRBJ1-6; weak D call: TRBD1 (5 bases). CDR3 length equals 13 residues. Germline CDR1 SGHVS, CDR2 FQNEAQ. V lost 6 bases and J lost 10, with 13 bases in between. CDR3 nucleotide sequence: TGTGCCAGCAGGTCCCGGGGACCCTCACCCCTCCACTTT. Protein sequence: CASRSRGPSPLHF.

The rearrangement uses TRBV28 and TRBJ1-4; TRBD1 might be the D (5 bases). With 5 bases removed from V and 0 bases from J, the gap between germline ends came to 13 bases. This CDR3 region has 16 residues. CDR1 and CDR2 (germline): MDHEN, SYDVKM. Here the CDR3 reads CASSPSTRATNEKLFF. The CDR3, as DNA: TGTGCCAGCAGTCCCTCAACCAGGGCAACTAATGAAAAACTGTTTTTT. Looking up the rest from reference TRBV28 and TRBJ1-4 gives the full variable domain: DVKVTQSSRYLVKRTGEKVFLECVQDMDHENMFWYRQDPGLGLRLIYFSYDVKMKEKGDIPEGYSVSREKKERFSLILESASTNQTSMYLCASSPSTRATNEKLFFGSGTQLSVL.

The gene calls are TRBV14 and TRBJ1-4, with a weak D call TRBD1 (5 bases). Per germline, CDR1 SGHDN and CDR2 FVKESK. The CDR3 extends over 15 amino acids. Trimming took 1 base from V and 2 from J, leaving 8 bases between them. The CDR3 sequence: CASSQAGVTNEKLFF. CDR3 bases: TGTGCCAGCAGCCAAGCGGGGGTTACTAATGAAAAACTGTTTTTT.

V usage is TRBV5-5 and J usage is TRBJ1-5, with D possibly being TRBD1 (5 bases). The CDR3 spans 16 residues. The germline gives CDR1 SGHKS, CDR2 YYEKEE (reference sequence). Trimming pared 4 bases from V and 3 bases from J, leaving 17 bases between. The CDR3 region is CASSRGTGDLNQPQHF. The DNA of the CDR3 is TGTGCCAGCAGCCGGGGAACAGGCGACCTCAATCAGCCCCAGCATTTT.

This clonotype was detected ten times or more. This rearrangement joins TRBV28 to TRBJ1-1, with 7 bases that match TRBD1. Germline lookup yields CDR1 MDHEN and CDR2 SYDVKM. The CDR3 is 15 residues long. The junction had 9 bases not matched to a gene; V was cut back by 4 bases and J by 4 bases. The CDR3 here is CASSSGQRGSTEAFF. The CDR3 region has the DNA TGTGCCAGCAGTTCGGGACAGCGGGGCAGCACTGAAGCTTTCTTT.

As regards this clonotype: This may come from a read error, since a much larger clone is one base off. The CDR3 DNA sequence: TGTGCCAGCAGCTCGGACAGCTCCCAAGACACCCAGTACTTC. This gives the protein CASSSDSSQDTQYF. The chain joins TRBV7-3 to TRBJ2-5; D might be TRBD1 (6 bases). The CDR3 is 14 residues long. Germline lookup yields CDR1 SGHTA and CDR2 FQGTGA.

The chain combines TRBV4-3 with TRBJ2-3; no reliable D call. Germline V gene sequence: CDR1 LGHNA, CDR2 YSLEER. The length of the CDR3 is 13 residues. The germline V and J ends were trimmed by 0 bases and 7 bases, with 8 bases remaining between them. CDR3 region: CASSQDGQYTQYF. Here the CDR3 DNA reads TGCGCCAGCAGCCAAGATGGGCAATATACGCAGTATTTT.

This clonotype turned up a few times. The CDR3 loop reads CASSSATGLEKLFF. The CDR3 nucleotides are TGTGCCAGCAGTTCGGCGACAGGACTTGAAAAACTGTTTTTT. V is TRBV6-6 and J is TRBJ1-4; a possible D gene is TRBD1 (6 bases). The germline gives CDR1 MNHNY, CDR2 SVGAGI (reference sequence). V gave up 4 bases and J gave up 7 bases, with 13 bases separating them. This CDR3 has 14 residues.

This clonotype was counted only a few times. The V and J genes are TRBV20-1 and TRBJ2-1; no reliable D call. The CDR3 covers 13 residues. Germline CDR1 reads DFQATT; CDR2 reads SNEGSKA (reference sequence). V was clipped by 5 bases and J by 8 bases, with 16 bases between them. The CDR3: CSAQVPAVYEQFF. The CDR3 bases are TGCAGTGCTCAGGTGCCTGCGGTATATGAGCAGTTCTTC.

This clonotype was seen repeatedly, ten times or more. The chain employs TRBV7-3 and TRBJ2-1; D is unresolved. Trimming removed 5 bases from V and 5 bases from J, with 10 bases in between. This CDR3 has 13 residues. Germline values: CDR1 SGHTA, CDR2 FQGTGA. CDR3 amino acids: CASSPFGNNEQFF. CDR3 coding DNA: TGTGCCAGCAGCCCTTTCGGAAACAATGAGCAGTTCTTC.

This clonotype came up many times. The chain uses TRBV7-3 and TRBJ2-3; D call uncertain. The V and J ends lost 4 bases and 1 base respectively, with 9 bases between them. CDR3 length: 14 residues. The germline V gene encodes CDR1 SGHTA and CDR2 FQGTGA. The CDR3 loop reads CASSSSVGTDTQYF. CDR3 DNA: TGTGCCAGCAGCTCGTCAGTGGGCACAGATACGCAGTATTTT. The variable domain in full, with the rest retrieved from reference TRBV7-3 and TRBJ2-3, is GAGVSQTPSNKVTEKGKYVELRCDPISGHTALYWYRQSLGQGPEFLIYFQGTGAADDSGLPNDRFFAVRPEGSVSTLKIQRTERGDSAVYLCASSSSVGTDTQYFGPGTRLTVL.

A few counts support this clonotype. The chain couples TRBV2 to TRBJ1-1; D is uncertain. This CDR3 comprises 12 residues. Germline-derived CDR1 and CDR2 are SNHLY and FYNNEI. V lost 7 bases to trimming and J lost 3 bases, with 9 bases between them. The chain's CDR3 is CASTGEDTEAFF. The CDR3 nucleotides are TGTGCCAGCACTGGGGAGGACACTGAAGCTTTCTTT.

This chain links TRBV12-3 or TRBV12-4 with TRBJ2-7; 7 bases match TRBD1. The J segment lost 6 bases and the V segment lost 6 bases, leaving 11 bases of the junction unmatched. The CDR3 is 14 residues long. CDR3 coding DNA: TGTGCCAGCAGCCCATCAAGAAGGGGGCGCGAGCAGTACTTC. It encodes CASSPSRRGREQYF.

The rearrangement joins TRBV5-1 to TRBJ2-1; D may be TRBD2 (5 bases). The CDR3 loop spans 16 amino acids. The germline gives CDR1 SGHRS, CDR2 YFSETQ. V was pared by 0 bases and J by 10 bases, with 20 bases between. The CDR3 loop reads CASSLAGLALRVEQFF. The DNA for the CDR3 is TGCGCCAGCAGCTTGGCGGGGTTGGCCCTGAGGGTGGAGCAGTTCTTC.

This chain joins TRBV5-1 and TRBJ2-1, with 10 nucleotides matching TRBD2. Germline CDR1 SGHRS, CDR2 YFSETQ. The CDR3 runs 23 residues. The V segment lost 1 base and the J segment 1 base; nucleotides outside the gene matches: 23. CDR3 DNA sequence: TGCGCCAGCAGCTTGAGAGACCAACTCAGCGGGGGGGCTACAGGTTCATCCTACAATGAGCAGTTCTTC. Residues: CASSLRDQLSGGATGSSYNEQFF.

The chain couples TRBV7-1 to TRBJ2-1, with 13 bases that match TRBD2. TRBV7-1 falls under the ORF class, with uncertain function. Unmatched junction bases numbered 3, after V lost 3 bases and J lost 7 bases. The length of the CDR3 is 15 residues. The CDR3: CASSSGLAGVNEQFF. The CDR3 nucleotides are TGTGCCAGCAGCTCCGGACTAGCGGGAGTAAATGAGCAGTTCTTC.

This clonotype was observed a handful of times. The V gene is TRBV6-1, the J gene TRBJ2-1, with TRBD1 as a possible D gene (5 bases). Per the germline V gene, CDR1 is MNHNS and CDR2 is SASEGT. The V end was cut by 3 bases, the J end by 2 bases, with 14 bases between. This CDR3 is built from 16 residues. The DNA for the CDR3 is TGTGCCAGCAGTGACACCGACAGTAGACCCTACAATGAGCAGTTCTTC. It codes for CASSDTDSRPYNEQFF.

The table lists this clonotype with many counts. This chain connects TRBV10-3 to TRBJ1-2; D is ambiguous. Trimming cost V 3 bases and J 6 bases, with 8 bases left between them. Germline CDR1 and CDR2: ENHRY and SYGVKD. There are 12 residues in the CDR3. CDR3 sequence reads: CAISELSHGYTF. CDR3 DNA sequence: TGTGCCATCAGTGAATTAAGCCATGGCTACACCTTC.

Ten or more counts support this clonotype. V usage is TRBV7-9 and J usage is TRBJ2-3, with a tentative D call TRBD2 (6 bases). The CDR3 covers 15 residues. Germline CDR1 SEHNR, CDR2 FQNEAQ (reference sequence). V lost 1 base to trimming and J lost 5 bases, with 13 bases between them. CDR3 region: CASSLVATGEDTQYF. The CDR3 DNA sequence: TGTGCCAGCAGCTTAGTAGCGACGGGGGAAGATACGCAGTATTTT.

This clonotype was found a few times. V is TRBV7-6 and J is TRBJ1-2; TRBD1 might be the D (5 bases). Germline V gives CDR1 SGHVS, CDR2 FNYEAQ. The length of the CDR3 is 16 residues. The V end was cut by 2 bases, the J end by 4 bases, with 17 bases between. As DNA, the CDR3 is TGTGCCAGCAGCTTATGGGGCAGCCCCGGCAGCTATGGCTACACCTTC. This sequence encodes CASSLWGSPGSYGYTF.

The V and J genes are TRBV20-1 and TRBJ2-7, with 10 bases fitting TRBD1. V dropped 5 bases and J dropped 4; count of bases not matched to a gene: 2. Germline V gene lookup returns CDR1 DFQATT and CDR2 SNEGSKA (reference sequence). CDR3 size: 12 residues. This CDR3 reads CSASGQGYEQYF. Written as DNA, the CDR3 is TGCAGTGCTTCGGGACAGGGGTACGAGCAGTACTTC.

This chain joins TRBV6-2 or TRBV6-3 and TRBJ2-4; the match to TRBD2 covers 10 bases. The CDR3 contains 19 residues. The V gene's germline CDR1 is MNHEY and CDR2 SVGEGT. After removal of 4 bases from V and 1 base from J, the junction contained 13 bases not matched to a gene. CDR3 sequence: CASSSRTSGAKRAKNIQYF. Here the CDR3 DNA reads TGTGCCAGCAGTTCTCGGACTAGCGGAGCTAAGCGGGCCAAAAACATTCAGTACTTC.

The rearrangement uses TRBV2 and TRBJ1-2; 8 nucleotides match TRBD1. CDR3 size: 13 residues. From germline, CDR1 is SNHLY and CDR2 FYNNEI. The V gene end was trimmed by 6 bases and the J gene end by 4 bases; junction bases not matched to a gene: 4. CDR3 DNA sequence: TGTGCCAGCAGCTCACAGGGGGGCTATGGCTACACCTTC. This codes for CASSSQGGYGYTF.

This chain joins TRBV28 and TRBJ2-7; D possibly corresponds to TRBD2 (6 bases). Germline CDR1 reads MDHEN; CDR2 reads SYDVKM. The V and J ends lost 2 bases and 4 bases respectively, with 9 bases between them. The length of the CDR3 is 13 residues. CDR3 loop: CASSLRGIYEQYF. The DNA of the CDR3 is TGTGCCAGCAGTTTACGGGGGATTTACGAGCAGTACTTC.

This chain connects TRBV6-5 to TRBJ1-1; the match to TRBD1 covers 9 bases. V shed 4 bases and J 2 bases; nucleotides not matched to a gene: 5. The CDR3 consists of 15 residues. The V gene's germline CDR1 is MNHEY and CDR2 SVGAGI. CDR3 protein: CASSFVDRGNTEAFF. In DNA form, the CDR3 reads TGTGCCAGCAGTTTCGTGGACAGGGGTAACACTGAAGCTTTCTTT.

This clonotype was detected many times. This chain links TRBV7-3 with TRBJ2-2; unclear D gene. The germline V gene encodes CDR1 SGHTA and CDR2 FQGTGA. Trimming pared 3 bases from V and 0 bases from J, leaving 2 bases between. This CDR3 spans 13 amino acids. CDR3 nucleotide sequence: TGTGCCAGCAGCTTCGCGAACACCGGGGAGCTGTTTTTT. This codes for CASSFANTGELFF.

The V and J genes are TRBV19 and TRBJ1-3, with no clear D. Germline loops: CDR1 LNHDA, CDR2 SQIVND (reference sequence). The CDR3 has 14 amino acids. Trimming took 4 bases from V and 4 from J, leaving 11 bases between them. The CDR3 reads CASSTTGNGNTIYF. The CDR3 DNA reads TGTGCCAGTAGTACAACGGGAAACGGAAACACCATATATTTT.

The chain carries TRBV11-2 and TRBJ2-2, with a tentative D call TRBD1 (6 bases). The V end was cut by 4 bases, the J end by 3 bases, with 12 bases between. The CDR3 is 15 amino acids. Per the germline V gene, CDR1 is SGHAT and CDR2 is FQNNGV. The CDR3 DNA sequence: TGTGCCAGCAGCTCCGGGACATACGACACCGGGGAGCTGTTTTTT. The encoded protein is CASSSGTYDTGELFF.

This clonotype was observed a few times. The V and J genes are TRBV4-2 and TRBJ2-5; the D gene could be TRBD1 or TRBD2 (5 bases each). Trimming cost V 0 bases and J 4 bases, with 21 bases left between them. Germline assignment: CDR1 LGHNA and CDR2 YNFKEQ. The CDR3 covers 18 residues. CDR3 coding DNA: TGTGCCAGCAGCCAAGAGGGGACCCGCGGCCAGGGTGCAGAGACCCAGTACTTC. Its protein product is CASSQEGTRGQGAETQYF.

This clonotype was detected a few times. CDR3 in DNA: TGTGCCGGCGACAGTGTAGATACGCAGTATTTT. Protein product: CAGDSVDTQYF. The V gene is TRBV28, the J gene TRBJ2-3, with a possible D match to TRBD1 (5 bases). V shed 11 bases and J shed 5 bases, with 11 bases lying between them. This CDR3 comprises 11 residues. Per germline, CDR1 MDHEN and CDR2 SYDVKM.